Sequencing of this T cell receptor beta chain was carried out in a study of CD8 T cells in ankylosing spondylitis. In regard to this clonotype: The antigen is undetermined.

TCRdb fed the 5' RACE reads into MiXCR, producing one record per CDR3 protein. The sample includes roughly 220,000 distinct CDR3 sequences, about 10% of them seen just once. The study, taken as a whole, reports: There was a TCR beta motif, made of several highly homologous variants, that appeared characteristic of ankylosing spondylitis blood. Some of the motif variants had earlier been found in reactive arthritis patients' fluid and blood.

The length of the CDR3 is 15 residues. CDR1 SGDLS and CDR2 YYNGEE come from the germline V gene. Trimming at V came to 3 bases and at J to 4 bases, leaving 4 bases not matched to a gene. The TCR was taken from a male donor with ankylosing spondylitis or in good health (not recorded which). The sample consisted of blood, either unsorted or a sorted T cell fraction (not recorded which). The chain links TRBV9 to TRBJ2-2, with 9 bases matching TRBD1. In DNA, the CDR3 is TGTGCCAGCAGCGCACAGGGGGCAGTCACCGGGGAGCTGTTTTTT. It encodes CASSAQGAVTGELFF.